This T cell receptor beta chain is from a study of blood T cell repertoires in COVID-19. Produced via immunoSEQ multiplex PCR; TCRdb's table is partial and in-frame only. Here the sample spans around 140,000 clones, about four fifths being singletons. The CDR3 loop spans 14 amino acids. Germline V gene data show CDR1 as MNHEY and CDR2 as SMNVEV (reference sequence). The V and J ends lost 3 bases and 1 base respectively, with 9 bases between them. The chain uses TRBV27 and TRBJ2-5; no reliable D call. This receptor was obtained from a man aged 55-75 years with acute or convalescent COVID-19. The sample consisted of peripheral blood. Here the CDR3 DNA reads TGTGCCAGCAGTTTCCGTAATTCCCAAGAGACCCAGTACTTC. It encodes CASSFRNSQETQYF.